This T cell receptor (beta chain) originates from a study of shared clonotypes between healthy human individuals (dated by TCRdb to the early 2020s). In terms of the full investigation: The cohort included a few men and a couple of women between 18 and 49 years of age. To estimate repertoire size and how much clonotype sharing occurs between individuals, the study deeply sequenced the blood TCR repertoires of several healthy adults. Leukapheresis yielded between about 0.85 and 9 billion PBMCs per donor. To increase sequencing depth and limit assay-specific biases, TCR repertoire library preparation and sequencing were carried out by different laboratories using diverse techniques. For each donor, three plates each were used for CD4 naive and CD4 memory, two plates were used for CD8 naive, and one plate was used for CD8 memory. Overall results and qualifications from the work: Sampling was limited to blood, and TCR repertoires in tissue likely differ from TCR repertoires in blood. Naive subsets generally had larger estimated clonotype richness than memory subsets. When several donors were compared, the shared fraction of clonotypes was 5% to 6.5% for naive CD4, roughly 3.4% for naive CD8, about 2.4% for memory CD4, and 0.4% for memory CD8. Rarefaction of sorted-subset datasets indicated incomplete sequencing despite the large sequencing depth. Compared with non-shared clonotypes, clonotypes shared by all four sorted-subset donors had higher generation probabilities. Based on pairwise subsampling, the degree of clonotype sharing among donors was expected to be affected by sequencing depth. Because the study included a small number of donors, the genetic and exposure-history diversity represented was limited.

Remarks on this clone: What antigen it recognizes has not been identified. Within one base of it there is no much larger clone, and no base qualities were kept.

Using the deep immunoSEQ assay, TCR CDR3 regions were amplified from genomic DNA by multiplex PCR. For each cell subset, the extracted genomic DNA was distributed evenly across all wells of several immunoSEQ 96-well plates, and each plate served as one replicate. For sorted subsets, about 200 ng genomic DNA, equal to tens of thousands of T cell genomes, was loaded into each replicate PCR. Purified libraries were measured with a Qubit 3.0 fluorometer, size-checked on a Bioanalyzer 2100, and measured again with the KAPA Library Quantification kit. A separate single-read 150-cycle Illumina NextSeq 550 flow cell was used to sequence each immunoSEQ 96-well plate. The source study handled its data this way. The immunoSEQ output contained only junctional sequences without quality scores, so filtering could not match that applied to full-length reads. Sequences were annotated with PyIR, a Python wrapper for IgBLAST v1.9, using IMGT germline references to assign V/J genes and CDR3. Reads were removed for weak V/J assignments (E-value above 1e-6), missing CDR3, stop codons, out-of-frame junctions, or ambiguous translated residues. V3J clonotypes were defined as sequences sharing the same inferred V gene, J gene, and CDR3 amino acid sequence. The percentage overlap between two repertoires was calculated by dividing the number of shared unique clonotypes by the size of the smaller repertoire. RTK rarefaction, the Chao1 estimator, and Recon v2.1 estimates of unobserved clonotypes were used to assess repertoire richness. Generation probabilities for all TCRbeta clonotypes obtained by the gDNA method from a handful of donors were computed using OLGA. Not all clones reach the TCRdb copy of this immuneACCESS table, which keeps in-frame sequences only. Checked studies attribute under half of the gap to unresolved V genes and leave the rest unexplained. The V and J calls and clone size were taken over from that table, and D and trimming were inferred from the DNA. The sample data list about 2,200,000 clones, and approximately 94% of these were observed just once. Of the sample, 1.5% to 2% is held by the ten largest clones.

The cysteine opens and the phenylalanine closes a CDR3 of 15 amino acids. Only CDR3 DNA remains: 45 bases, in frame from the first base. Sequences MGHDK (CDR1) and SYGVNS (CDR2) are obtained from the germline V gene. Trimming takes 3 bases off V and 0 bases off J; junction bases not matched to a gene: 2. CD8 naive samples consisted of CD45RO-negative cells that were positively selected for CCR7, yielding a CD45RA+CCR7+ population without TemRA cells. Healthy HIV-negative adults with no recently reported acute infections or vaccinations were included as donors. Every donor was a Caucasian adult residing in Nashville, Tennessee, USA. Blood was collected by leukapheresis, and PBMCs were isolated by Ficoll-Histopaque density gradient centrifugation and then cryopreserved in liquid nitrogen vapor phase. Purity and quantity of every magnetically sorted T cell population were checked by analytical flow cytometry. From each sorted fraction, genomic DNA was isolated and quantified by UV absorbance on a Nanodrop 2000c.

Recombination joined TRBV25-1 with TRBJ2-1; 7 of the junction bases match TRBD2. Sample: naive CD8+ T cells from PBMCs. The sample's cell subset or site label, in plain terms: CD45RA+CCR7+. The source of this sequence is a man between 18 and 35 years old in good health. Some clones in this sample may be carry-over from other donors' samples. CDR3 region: CASSEVAGSYNEQFF. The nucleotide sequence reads TGTGCCAGCAGTGAGGTAGCGGGCTCCTACAATGAGCAGTTCTTC.